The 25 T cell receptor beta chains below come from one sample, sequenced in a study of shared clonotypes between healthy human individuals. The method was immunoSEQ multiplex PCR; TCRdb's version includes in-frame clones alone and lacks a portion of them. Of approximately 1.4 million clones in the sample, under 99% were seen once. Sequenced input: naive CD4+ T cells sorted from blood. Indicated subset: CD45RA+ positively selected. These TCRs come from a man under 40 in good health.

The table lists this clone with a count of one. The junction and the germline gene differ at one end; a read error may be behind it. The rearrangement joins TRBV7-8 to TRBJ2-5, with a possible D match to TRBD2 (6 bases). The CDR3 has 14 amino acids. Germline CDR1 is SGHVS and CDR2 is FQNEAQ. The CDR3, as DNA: TGTGCCAGCAGCTTCGGACTATTCCAAGAGACCCAATACTTC. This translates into CASSFGLFQETQYF.

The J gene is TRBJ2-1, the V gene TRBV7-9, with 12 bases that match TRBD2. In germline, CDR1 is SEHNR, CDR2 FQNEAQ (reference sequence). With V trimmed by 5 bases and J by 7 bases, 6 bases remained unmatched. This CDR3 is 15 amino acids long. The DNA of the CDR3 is TGTGCCAGCAGCCAGACTAGCGGGGGCCAAAATGAGCAGTTCTTC. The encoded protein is CASSQTSGGQNEQFF. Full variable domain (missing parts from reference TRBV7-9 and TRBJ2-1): DTGVSQNPRHKITKRGQNVTFRCDPISEHNRLYWYRQTLGQGPEFLTYFQNEAQLEKSRLLSDRFSAERPKGSFSTLEIQRTEQGDSAMYLCASSQTSGGQNEQFFGPGTRLTVL.

The CDR3 loop reads CATSRDPRRTQDSGNTIYF. The CDR3 DNA reads TGTGCCACCAGCAGAGATCCTCGAAGGACGCAGGACTCTGGAAACACCATATATTTT. The V and J genes are TRBV15 and TRBJ1-3; D uncertain. This CDR3 is built from 19 residues. The ends were cut back, 0 bases at V and 0 bases at J, with 18 bases in the middle. Per germline, CDR1 LNHNV and CDR2 YYDKDF (reference sequence).

The CDR3, as DNA: TGTGCCAGCCCAGTGTTGCATCAGCCCCAGCATTTT. This gives the protein CASPVLHQPQHF. This chain connects TRBV21-1 to TRBJ1-5; the DNA was not used to check the table's D call, TRBD1. TRBV21-1 is listed as a pseudogene. The CDR3 totals 12 residues.

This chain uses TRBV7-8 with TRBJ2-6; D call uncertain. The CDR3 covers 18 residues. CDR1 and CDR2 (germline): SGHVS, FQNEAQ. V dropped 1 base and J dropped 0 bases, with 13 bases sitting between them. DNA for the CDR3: TGTGCCAGCAGCTTAGTTAGATCACGTAGCTCTGGGGCCAACGTCCTGACTTTC. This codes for CASSLVRSRSSGANVLTF.

CDR3 bases: TGCGCCAGCAGCCAAGCAGTATGGACCGGGACAAACTTCTCCTACAATGAGCAGTTCTTC. Translation: CASSQAVWTGTNFSYNEQFF. This chain uses TRBV4-3 with TRBJ2-1; tentatively, D is TRBD1 (6 bases). Germline CDR1 is LGHNA and CDR2 is YSLEER. The CDR3 has 20 residues. Trimming took off 1 base at V and 0 bases at J, with 22 bases between the two ends.

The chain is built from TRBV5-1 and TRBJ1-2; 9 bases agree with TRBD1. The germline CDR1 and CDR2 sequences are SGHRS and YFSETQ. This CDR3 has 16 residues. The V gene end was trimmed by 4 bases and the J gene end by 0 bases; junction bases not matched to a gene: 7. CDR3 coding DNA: TGCGCCAGCAGCCCAGAACAGGGGGCCGCTAACTATGGCTACACCTTC. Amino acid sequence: CASSPEQGAANYGYTF.

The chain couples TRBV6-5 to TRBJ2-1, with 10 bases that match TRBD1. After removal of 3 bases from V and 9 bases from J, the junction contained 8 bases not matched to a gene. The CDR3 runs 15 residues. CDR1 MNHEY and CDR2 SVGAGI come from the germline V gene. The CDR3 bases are TGTGCCAGCAGTTATTTGGGACAGGGGATGAGTGAGCAGTTCTTC. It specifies CASSYLGQGMSEQFF.

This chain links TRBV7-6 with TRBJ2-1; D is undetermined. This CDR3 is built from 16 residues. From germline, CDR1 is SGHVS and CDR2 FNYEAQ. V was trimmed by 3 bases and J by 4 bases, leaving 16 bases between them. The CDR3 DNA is TGTGCCAGCAGCTTCCCCCCTCTCGGTAAATACAATGAGCAGTTCTTC. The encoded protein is CASSFPPLGKYNEQFF. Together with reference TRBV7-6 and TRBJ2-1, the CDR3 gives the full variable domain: GAGVSQSPRYKVTKRGQDVALRCDPISGHVSLYWYRQALGQGPEFLTYFNYEAQQDKSGLPNDRFSAERPEGSISTLTIQRTEQRDSAMYRCASSFPPLGKYNEQFFGPGTRLTVL.

The CDR3 sequence is CASSIRQGREAFF. Here the CDR3 DNA reads TGTGCCAGCAGTATCAGACAGGGCAGAGAAGCTTTCTTT. The J gene is TRBJ1-1, the V gene TRBV28; 7 bases are a match to TRBD1. V lost 5 bases to trimming and J lost 8 bases; unmatched junction nucleotides: 8. Germline-derived CDR1 and CDR2 are MDHEN and SYDVKM. This CDR3 region has 13 residues.

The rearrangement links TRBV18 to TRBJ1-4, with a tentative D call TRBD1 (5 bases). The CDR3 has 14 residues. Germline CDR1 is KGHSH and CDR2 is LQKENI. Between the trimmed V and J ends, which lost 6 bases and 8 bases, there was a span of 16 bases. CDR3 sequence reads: CASSPDSENEKLFF. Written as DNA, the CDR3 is TGTGCCAGCTCCCCCGACAGTGAGAACGAAAAACTGTTTTTT.

This CDR3 is CASSLLRLAGGKGANEQFF. In DNA, the CDR3 is TGTGCCAGCAGCTTATTACGGCTAGCGGGAGGAAAGGGGGCCAATGAGCAGTTCTTC. V gene TRBV7-3 combines with J gene TRBJ2-1; 11 positions agree with TRBD2. CDR1 SGHTA and CDR2 FQGTGA come from the germline V gene. This CDR3 spans 19 amino acids. Unmatched junction bases numbered 15, after V lost 2 bases and J lost 6 bases. Full variable domain (outside the CDR3, taken from reference TRBV7-3 and TRBJ2-1): GAGVSQTPSNKVTEKGKYVELRCDPISGHTALYWYRQSLGQGPEFLIYFQGTGAADDSGLPNDRFFAVRPEGSVSTLKIQRTERGDSAVYLCASSLLRLAGGKGANEQFFGPGTRLTVL.

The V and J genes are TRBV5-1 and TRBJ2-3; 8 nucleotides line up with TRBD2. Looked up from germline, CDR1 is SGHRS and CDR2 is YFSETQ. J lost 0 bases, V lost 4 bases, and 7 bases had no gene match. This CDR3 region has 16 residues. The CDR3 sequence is CASSASIAGSTDTQYF. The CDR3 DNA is TGCGCCAGCAGCGCCTCCATAGCGGGGAGCACAGATACGCAGTATTTT.

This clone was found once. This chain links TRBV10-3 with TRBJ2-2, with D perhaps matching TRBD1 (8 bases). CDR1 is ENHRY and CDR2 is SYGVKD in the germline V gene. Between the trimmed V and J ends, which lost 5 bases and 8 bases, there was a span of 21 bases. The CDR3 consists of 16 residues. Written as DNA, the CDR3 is TGTGCCATCAGTACGGGAGGACAGGGATTACCGGGGGAGCTGTTTTTT. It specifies CAISTGGQGLPGELFF.

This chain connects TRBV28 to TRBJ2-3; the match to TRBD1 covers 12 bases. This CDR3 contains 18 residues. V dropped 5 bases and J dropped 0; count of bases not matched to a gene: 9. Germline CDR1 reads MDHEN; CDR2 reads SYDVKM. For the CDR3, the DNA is TGTGCCAGCAGTCCCGGGACAGGGGGCGTCGTCAGCACAGATACGCAGTATTTT. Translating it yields CASSPGTGGVVSTDTQYF.

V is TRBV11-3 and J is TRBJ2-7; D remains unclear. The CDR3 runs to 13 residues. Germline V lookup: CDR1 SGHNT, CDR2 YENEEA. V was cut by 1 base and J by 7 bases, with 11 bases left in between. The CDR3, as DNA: TGTGCCAGCAGCTTAGGGCATCCGGAGGAGCAGTACTTC. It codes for CASSLGHPEEQYF.

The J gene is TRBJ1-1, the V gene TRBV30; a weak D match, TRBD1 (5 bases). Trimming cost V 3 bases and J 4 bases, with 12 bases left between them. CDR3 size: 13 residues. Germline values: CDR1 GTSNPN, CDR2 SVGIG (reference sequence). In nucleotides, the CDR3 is TGTGCCTGGAGCGGGGGACTGGGCACTGAAGCTTTCTTT. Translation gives CAWSGGLGTEAFF.

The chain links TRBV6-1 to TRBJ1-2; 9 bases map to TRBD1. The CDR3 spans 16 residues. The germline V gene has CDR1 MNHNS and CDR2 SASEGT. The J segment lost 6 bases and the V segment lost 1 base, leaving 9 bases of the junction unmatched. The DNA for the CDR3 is TGTGCCAGCAGTGAAGGACCCCTACAGGGGGCGAATGGCTACACCTTC. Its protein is CASSEGPLQGANGYTF.

Here the CDR3 reads CASIPRVTGVGYTF. In DNA, the CDR3 is TGTGCCAGCATCCCAAGGGTGACAGGGGTTGGCTACACCTTC. J is TRBJ1-2 and V is TRBV6-1, with 8 bases identical to TRBD1. Per germline, CDR1 MNHNS and CDR2 SASEGT. The CDR3 is 14 residues long. V shed 7 bases and J 7 bases; nucleotides not matched to a gene: 11.

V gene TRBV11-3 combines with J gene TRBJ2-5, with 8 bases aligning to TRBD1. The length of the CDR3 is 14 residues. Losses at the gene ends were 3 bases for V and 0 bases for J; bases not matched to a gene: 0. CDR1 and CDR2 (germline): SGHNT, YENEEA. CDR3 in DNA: TGTGCCAGCAGCTTGGGACAGGACCAAGAGACCCAGTACTTC. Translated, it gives CASSLGQDQETQYF. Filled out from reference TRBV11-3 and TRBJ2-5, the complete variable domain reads EAGVVQSPRYKIIEKKQPVAFWCNPISGHNTLYWYLQNLGQGPELLIRYENEEAVDDSQLPKDRFSAERLKGVDSTLKIQPAELGDSAVYLCASSLGQDQETQYFGPGTRLLVL.

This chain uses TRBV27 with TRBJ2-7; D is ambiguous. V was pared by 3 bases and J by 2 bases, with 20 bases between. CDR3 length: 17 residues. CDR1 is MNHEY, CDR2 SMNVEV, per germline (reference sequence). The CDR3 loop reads CASSLFSEAARTYEQYF. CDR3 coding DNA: TGTGCCAGCAGTTTGTTCTCAGAGGCGGCGAGGACCTACGAGCAGTACTTC.

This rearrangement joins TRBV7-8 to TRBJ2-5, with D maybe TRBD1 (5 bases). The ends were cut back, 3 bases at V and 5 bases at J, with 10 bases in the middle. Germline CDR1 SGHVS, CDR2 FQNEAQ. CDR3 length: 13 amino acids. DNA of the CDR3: TGTGCCAGCAGCTTCTCAGGGATGGAGACCCAGTACTTC. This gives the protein CASSFSGMETQYF.

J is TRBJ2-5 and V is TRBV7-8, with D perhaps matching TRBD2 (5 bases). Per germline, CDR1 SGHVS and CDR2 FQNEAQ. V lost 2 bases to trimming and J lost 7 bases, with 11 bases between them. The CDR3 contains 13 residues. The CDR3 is CASSLSGLGTQYF. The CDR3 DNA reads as TGTGCCAGCAGCTTATCTGGACTTGGGACCCAGTACTTC.

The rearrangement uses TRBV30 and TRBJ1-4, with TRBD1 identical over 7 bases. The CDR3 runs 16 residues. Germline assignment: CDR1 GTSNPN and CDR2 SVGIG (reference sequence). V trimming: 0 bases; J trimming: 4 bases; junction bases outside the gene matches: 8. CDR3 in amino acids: CAWSVPAGGRNEKLFF. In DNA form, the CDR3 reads TGTGCCTGGAGTGTACCGGCAGGGGGTCGTAATGAAAAACTGTTTTTT.

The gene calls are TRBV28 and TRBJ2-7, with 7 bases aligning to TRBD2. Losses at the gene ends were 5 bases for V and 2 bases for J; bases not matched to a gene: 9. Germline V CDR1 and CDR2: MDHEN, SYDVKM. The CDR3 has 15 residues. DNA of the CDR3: TGTGCCAGCAGTCCGTCTAGCGGACTACCCTACGAGCAGTACTTC. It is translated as CASSPSSGLPYEQYF.